Each of the 11 T cell receptor beta chains below was sequenced from the same sample in a study of T cell responses to AZD1222 COVID-19 vaccine. The data were produced by immunoSEQ multiplex PCR, yet TCRdb's version contains in-frame clones alone and is incomplete. The repertoire consists of about 220,000 clones, with approximately 94% occurring once and the leading ten covering about 1%. Specimen: peripheral blood, collected on day 0 of MenACWY control vaccination. The receptors were gathered from an adult in good health.

The V gene is TRBV19, the J gene TRBJ1-4, with TRBD1 matching 7 bases. The CDR3 covers 15 residues. Germline CDR1 is LNHDA and CDR2 is SQIVND (reference sequence). Trimming at V came to 6 bases and at J to 5 bases, leaving 9 bases not matched to a gene. CDR3 DNA sequence: TGTGCCAGTAGGAAACAGGGGCTCGGGAATGAAAAACTGTTTTTT. Protein: CASRKQGLGNEKLFF.

V usage is TRBV27 and J usage is TRBJ2-1; no clear D. The CDR3 is 15 amino acids. V was trimmed by 6 bases and J by 0 bases, leaving 12 bases between them. Germline CDR1 and CDR2: MNHEY and SMNVEV (reference sequence). The CDR3 coding sequence is TGTGCCAGCAGCCTCCGGTGGAACTCCTACAATGAGCAGTTCTTC. It encodes CASSLRWNSYNEQFF.

The rearrangement uses TRBV30 and TRBJ1-3; D uncertain. The V end lost 1 base, the J end lost 6 bases, and 7 bases lay between the germline ends. CDR1 is GTSNPN, CDR2 SVGIG, per germline (reference sequence). The CDR3 consists of 12 residues. The CDR3 loop reads CAWSAAPNTIYF. CDR3 coding DNA: TGTGCCTGGAGTGCGGCCCCAAACACCATATATTTT.

The chain uses TRBV3-1 (or the pseudogene TRBV3-2) and TRBJ1-5; unclear D gene. The CDR3 length is 15 residues. The germline V gene encodes CDR1 LGHDT and CDR2 YNNKEL (reference sequence). The V gene lost 5 bases and the J gene lost 3 bases, with 14 bases spanning the gap. The CDR3 protein is CASSYGRADNQPQHF. The CDR3 region has the DNA TGTGCCAGCAGCTATGGTCGGGCCGACAATCAGCCCCAGCATTTT.

This chain uses TRBV2 with TRBJ1-2; D is undetermined. This CDR3 contains 12 residues. CDR1 and CDR2 from the germline V gene are SNHLY and FYNNEI. V was cut by 4 bases and J by 4 bases, with 7 bases left in between. CDR3 region: CASSGQTYGYTF. The CDR3 bases are TGTGCCAGCAGTGGGCAGACCTATGGCTACACCTTC. Based on the CDR3 plus reference TRBV2 and TRBJ1-2, the full variable domain is EPEVTQTPSHQVTQMGQEVILRCVPISNHLYFYWYRQILGQKVEFLVSFYNNEISEKSEIFDDQFSVERPDGSNFTLKIRSTKLEDSAMYFCASSGQTYGYTFGSGTRLTVV.

The chain uses TRBV12-3 or TRBV12-4 and TRBJ2-3; D may be TRBD1 or TRBD2 (6 bases each). This CDR3 is built from 13 residues. The V end lost 4 bases, the J end lost 3 bases, and 8 bases lay between the germline ends. The DNA of the CDR3 is TGTGCCAGCAGTTGGGGGGCTACAGATACGCAGTATTTT. Translating it yields CASSWGATDTQYF.

This clone was recorded once. V is TRBV7-9 and J is TRBJ2-3, with no clear D. This CDR3 spans 15 amino acids. V was pared by 0 bases and J by 1 base, with 8 bases between. Germline values: CDR1 SEHNR, CDR2 FQNEAQ (reference sequence). CDR3 DNA sequence: TGTGCCAGCAGCTTAGCCAATTCCCGCACAGATACGCAGTATTTT. This translates into CASSLANSRTDTQYF.

The gene calls are TRBV30 and TRBJ1-5, with 9 bases identical to TRBD1. Trimming at V came to 3 bases and at J to 7 bases, leaving 7 bases not matched to a gene. Germline CDR1 reads GTSNPN; CDR2 reads SVGIG (reference sequence). The CDR3 sequence is 14 residues long. The CDR3 sequence: CAWRDNRGPQPQHF. The DNA of the CDR3 is TGTGCCTGGAGAGACAACAGGGGGCCCCAGCCCCAGCATTTT.

This clone has only a few counts. The chain employs TRBV19 and TRBJ2-7, with a possible D match to TRBD1 (5 bases). The CDR3 runs 13 residues. Germline CDR1 reads LNHDA; CDR2 reads SQIVND (reference sequence). V was trimmed by 2 bases and J by 5 bases, leaving 10 bases between them. CDR3 sequence: CASSIQGPDEQYF. The CDR3 nucleotides read TGTGCCAGTAGTATACAGGGCCCCGACGAGCAGTACTTC.

The table lists this clone with a count of one. The J gene is TRBJ2-1, the V gene TRBV7-2; D unresolved. In germline, CDR1 is SGHTA, CDR2 FQGNSA. With 1 base removed from V and 0 bases from J, the gap between germline ends came to 7 bases. This CDR3 region has 15 residues. The CDR3 DNA is TGTGCCAGCAGCTTAGACAGCCTCTCCTACAATGAGCAGTTCTTC. It encodes CASSLDSLSYNEQFF.

With respect to this clone: Different DNA sequences within this sample yield the same CDR3. CDR3 nucleotide sequence: TGTGCCAGCAGCTTAGGTGCAGGGAAGGGGTATGGCTACACCTTC. This sequence encodes CASSLGAGKGYGYTF. The rearrangement links TRBV7-2 to TRBJ1-2; D might be TRBD1 (5 bases). This CDR3 comprises 15 residues. Germline lookup yields CDR1 SGHTA and CDR2 FQGNSA. Trimming took 1 base from V and 5 from J, leaving 14 bases between them.